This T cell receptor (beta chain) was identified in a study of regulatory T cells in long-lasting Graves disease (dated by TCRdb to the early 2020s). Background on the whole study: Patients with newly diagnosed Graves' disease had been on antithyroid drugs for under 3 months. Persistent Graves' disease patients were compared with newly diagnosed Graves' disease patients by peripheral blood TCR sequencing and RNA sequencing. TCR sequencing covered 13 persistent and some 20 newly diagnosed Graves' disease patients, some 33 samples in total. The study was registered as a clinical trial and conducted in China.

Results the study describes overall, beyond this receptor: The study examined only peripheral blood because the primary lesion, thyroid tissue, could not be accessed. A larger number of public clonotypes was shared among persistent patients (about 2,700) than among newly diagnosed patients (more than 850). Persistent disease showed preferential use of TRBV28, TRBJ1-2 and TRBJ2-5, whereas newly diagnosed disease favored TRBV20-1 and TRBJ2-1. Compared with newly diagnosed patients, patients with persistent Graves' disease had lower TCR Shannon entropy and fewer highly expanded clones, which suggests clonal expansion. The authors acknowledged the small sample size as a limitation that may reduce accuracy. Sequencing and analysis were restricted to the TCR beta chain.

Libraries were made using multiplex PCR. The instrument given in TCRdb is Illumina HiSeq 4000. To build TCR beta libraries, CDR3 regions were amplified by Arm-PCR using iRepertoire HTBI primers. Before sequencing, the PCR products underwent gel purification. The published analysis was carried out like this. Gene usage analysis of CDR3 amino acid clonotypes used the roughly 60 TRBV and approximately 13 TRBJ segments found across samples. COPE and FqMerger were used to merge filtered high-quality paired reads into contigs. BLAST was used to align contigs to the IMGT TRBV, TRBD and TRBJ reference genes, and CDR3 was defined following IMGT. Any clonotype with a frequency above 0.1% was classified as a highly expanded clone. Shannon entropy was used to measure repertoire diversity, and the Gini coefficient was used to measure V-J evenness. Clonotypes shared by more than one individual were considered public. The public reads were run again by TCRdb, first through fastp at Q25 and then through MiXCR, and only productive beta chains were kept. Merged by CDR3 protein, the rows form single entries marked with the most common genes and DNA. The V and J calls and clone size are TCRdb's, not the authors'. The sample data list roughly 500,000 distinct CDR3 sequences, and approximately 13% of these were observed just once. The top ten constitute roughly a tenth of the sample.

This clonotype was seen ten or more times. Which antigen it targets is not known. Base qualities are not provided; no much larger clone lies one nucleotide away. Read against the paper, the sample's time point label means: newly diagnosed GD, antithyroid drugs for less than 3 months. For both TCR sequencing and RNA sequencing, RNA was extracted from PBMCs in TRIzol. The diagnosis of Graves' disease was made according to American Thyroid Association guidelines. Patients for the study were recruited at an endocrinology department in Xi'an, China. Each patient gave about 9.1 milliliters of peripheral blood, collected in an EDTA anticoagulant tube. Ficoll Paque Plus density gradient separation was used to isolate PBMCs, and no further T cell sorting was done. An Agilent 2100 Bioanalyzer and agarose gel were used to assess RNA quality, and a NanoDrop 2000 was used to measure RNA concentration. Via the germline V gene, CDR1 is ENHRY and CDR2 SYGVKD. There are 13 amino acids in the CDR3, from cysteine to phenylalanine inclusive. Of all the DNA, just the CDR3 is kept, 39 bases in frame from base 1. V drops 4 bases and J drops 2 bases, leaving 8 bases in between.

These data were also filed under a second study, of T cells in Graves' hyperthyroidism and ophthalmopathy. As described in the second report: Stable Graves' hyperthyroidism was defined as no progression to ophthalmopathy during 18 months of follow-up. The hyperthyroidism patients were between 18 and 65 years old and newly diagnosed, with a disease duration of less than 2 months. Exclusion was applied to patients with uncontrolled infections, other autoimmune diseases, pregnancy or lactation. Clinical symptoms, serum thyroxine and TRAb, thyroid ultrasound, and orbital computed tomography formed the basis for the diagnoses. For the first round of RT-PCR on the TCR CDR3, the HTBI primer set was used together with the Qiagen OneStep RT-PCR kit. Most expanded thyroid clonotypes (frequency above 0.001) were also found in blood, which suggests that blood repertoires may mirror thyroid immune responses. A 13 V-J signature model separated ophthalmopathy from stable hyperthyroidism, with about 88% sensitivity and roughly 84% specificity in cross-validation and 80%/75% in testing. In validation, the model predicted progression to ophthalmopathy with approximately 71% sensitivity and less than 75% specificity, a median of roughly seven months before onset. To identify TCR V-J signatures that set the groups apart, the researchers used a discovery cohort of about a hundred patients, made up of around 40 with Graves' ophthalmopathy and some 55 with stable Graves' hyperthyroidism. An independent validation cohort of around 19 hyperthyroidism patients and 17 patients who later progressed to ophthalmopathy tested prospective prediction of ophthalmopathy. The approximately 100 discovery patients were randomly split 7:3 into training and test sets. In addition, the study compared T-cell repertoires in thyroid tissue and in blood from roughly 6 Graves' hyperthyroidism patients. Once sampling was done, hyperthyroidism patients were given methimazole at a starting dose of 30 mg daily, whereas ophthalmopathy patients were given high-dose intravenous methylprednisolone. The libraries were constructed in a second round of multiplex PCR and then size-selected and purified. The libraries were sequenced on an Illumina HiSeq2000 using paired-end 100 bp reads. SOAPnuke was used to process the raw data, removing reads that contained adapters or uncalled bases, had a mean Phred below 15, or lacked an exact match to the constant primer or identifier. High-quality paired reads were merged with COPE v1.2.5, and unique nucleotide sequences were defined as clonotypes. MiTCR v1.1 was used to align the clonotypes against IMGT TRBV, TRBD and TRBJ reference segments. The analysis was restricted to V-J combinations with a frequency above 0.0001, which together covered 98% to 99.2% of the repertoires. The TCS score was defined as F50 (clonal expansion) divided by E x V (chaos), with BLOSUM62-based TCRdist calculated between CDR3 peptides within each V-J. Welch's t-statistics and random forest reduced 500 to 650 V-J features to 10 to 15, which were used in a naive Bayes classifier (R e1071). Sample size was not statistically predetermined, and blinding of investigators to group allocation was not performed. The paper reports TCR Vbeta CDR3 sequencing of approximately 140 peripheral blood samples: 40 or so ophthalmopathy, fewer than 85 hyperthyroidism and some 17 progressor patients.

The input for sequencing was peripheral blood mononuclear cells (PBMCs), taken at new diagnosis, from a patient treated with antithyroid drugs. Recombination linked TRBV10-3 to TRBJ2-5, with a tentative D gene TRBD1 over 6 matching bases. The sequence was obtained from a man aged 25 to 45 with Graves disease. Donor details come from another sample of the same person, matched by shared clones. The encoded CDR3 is CAISGTDQETQYF. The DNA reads TGTGCCATCAGTGGGACAGATCAAGAGACCCAGTACTTC.